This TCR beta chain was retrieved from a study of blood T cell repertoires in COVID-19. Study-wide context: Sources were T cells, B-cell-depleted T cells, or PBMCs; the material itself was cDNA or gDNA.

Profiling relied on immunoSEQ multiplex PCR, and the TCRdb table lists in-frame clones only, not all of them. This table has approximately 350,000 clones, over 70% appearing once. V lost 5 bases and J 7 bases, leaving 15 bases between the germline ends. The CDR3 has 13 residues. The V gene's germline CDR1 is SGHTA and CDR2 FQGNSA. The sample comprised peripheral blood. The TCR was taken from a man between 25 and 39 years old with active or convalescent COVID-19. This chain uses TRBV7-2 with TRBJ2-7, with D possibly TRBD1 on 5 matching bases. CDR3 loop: CASSPDSYSEQYF. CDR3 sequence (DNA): TGTGCCAGCAGCCCCGACAGCTATTCAGAGCAGTACTTC.